These 4 T cell receptor beta chains share one sample of origin, sequenced in a study of technical replicates of blood from several donors. Using immunoSEQ multiplex PCR, the repertoire was profiled, and TCRdb retains in-frame clones only, with some absent. The profile covers 75,000 to 100,000 clones, with roughly 94% appearing a single time and roughly 0.35% taken by the ten largest. The sample consisted of T cells isolated from PBMCs. The receptors derive from a human donor in good health.

J is TRBJ1-5 and V is TRBV4-2; 7 positions match TRBD1. This CDR3 comprises 14 residues. Germline CDR1 and CDR2: LGHNA and YNFKEQ. The J segment lost 3 bases and the V segment lost 4 bases, leaving 3 bases of the junction unmatched. This CDR3 is CASSPGTVNQPQHF. The CDR3 bases are TGTGCCAGCAGCCCCGGGACAGTCAATCAGCCCCAGCATTTT.

The chain is built from TRBV25-1 and TRBJ1-2, with 9 bases lining up with TRBD1. V lost 6 bases and J lost 7; bases outside the gene matches: 3. Germline CDR1 reads MGHDK; CDR2 reads SYGVNS. The CDR3 has 12 residues. CDR3 loop: CASRQGALGYTF. Here the CDR3 DNA reads TGTGCCAGCAGACAGGGGGCGCTTGGCTACACCTTC.

This clone has only a few counts. This chain joins TRBV2 and TRBJ2-3; no reliable D call. Germline CDR1 SNHLY, CDR2 FYNNEI. V lost 7 bases to trimming and J lost 1 base, with 12 bases between them. CDR3 length equals 14 residues. CDR3 residues: CASTLPGRTDTQYF. The CDR3 DNA sequence: TGTGCCAGCACCCTCCCAGGCCGCACAGATACGCAGTATTTT.

The gene calls are TRBV7-6 and TRBJ2-5, with D maybe TRBD1 (5 bases). The CDR3 is 12 amino acids. Germline CDR1 is SGHVS and CDR2 is FNYEAQ. V was cut by 5 bases and J by 4 bases, with 8 bases left in between. The CDR3 region has the DNA TGTGCCAGCAGCCAGGGTGGAGAGACCCAGTACTTC. Translating it yields CASSQGGETQYF.